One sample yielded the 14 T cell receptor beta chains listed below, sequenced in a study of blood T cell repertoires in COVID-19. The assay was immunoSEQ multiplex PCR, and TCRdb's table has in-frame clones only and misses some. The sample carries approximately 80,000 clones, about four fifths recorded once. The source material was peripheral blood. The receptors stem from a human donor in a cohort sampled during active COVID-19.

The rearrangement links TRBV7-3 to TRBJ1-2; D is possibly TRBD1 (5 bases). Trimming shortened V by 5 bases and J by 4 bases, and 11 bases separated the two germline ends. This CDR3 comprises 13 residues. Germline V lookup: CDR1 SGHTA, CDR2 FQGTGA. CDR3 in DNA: TGTGCCAGCAGCCCTGGACAAACCTATGGCTACACCTTC. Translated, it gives CASSPGQTYGYTF.

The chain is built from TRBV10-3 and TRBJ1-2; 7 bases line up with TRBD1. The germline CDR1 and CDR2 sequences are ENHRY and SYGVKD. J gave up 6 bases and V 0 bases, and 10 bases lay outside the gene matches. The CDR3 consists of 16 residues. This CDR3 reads CAISESRRGRNDGYTF. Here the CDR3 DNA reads TGTGCCATCAGTGAGTCGCGGAGGGGGCGAAACGATGGCTACACCTTC.

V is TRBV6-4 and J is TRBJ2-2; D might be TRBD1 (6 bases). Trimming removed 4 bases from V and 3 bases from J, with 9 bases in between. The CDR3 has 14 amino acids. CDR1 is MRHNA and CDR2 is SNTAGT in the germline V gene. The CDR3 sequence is CASSASGDTGELFF. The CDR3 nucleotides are TGTGCCAGCAGTGCCTCAGGGGACACCGGGGAGCTGTTTTTT.

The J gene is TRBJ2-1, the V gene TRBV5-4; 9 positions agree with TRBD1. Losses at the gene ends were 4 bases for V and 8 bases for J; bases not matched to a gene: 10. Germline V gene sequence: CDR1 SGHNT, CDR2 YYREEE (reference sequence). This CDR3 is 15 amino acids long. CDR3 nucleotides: TGTGCCAGCAGCCGCGGGACAGGGACTTATGATGAGCAGTTCTTC. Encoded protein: CASSRGTGTYDEQFF.

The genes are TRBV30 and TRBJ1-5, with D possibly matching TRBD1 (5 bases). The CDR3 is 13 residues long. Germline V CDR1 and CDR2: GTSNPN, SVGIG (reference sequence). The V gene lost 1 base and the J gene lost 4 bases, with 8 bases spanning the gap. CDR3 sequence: CAWSAGLNQPQHF. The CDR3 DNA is TGTGCCTGGAGTGCAGGGCTGAATCAGCCCCAGCATTTT.

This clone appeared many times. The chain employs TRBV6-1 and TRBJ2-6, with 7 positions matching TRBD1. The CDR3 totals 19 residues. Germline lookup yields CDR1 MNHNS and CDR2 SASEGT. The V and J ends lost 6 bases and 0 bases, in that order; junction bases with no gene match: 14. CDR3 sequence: CASREIFDRVYSGANVLTF. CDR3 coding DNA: TGTGCCAGCAGGGAAATTTTCGACAGGGTCTACTCTGGGGCCAACGTCCTGACTTTC.

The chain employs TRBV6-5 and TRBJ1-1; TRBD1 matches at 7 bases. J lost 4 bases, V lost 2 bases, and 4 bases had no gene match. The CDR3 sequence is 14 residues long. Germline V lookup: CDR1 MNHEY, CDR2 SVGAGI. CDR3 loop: CASSYRQGGTEAFF. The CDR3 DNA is TGTGCCAGCAGTTACAGACAGGGAGGCACTGAAGCTTTCTTT.

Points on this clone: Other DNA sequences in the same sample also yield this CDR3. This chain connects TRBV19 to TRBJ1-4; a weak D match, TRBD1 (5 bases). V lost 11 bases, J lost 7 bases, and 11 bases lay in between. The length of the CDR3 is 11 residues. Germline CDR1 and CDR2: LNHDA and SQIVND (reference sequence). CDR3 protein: CAVTVGEKLFF. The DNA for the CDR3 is TGTGCCGTGACAGTGGGTGAAAAACTGTTTTTT.

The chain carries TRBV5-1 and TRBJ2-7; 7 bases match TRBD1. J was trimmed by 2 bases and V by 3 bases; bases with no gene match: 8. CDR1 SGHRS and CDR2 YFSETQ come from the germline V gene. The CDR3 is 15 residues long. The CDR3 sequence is CASSSGTAPAYEQYF. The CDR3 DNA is TGCGCCAGCAGCTCTGGGACAGCCCCGGCCTACGAGCAGTACTTC.

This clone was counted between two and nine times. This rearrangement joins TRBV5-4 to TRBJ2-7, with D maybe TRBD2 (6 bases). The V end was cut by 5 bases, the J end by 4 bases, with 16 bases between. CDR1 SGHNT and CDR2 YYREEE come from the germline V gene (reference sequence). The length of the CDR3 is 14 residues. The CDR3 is CASSYRGGVYEQYF. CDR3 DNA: TGTGCCAGCAGTTACCGCGGAGGGGTATACGAGCAGTACTTC. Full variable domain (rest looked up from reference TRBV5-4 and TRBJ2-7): ETGVTQSPTHLIKTRGQQVTLRCSSQSGHNTVSWYQQALGQGPQFIFQYYREEENGRGNFPPRFSGLQFPNYSSELNVNALELDDSALYLCASSYRGGVYEQYFGPGTRLTVT.

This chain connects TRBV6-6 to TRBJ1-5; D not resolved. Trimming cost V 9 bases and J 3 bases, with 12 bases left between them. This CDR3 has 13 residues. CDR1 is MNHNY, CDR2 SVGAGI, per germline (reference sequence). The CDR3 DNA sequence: TGTGCCAGTTACAGTGAACTCAATCAGCCCCAGCATTTT. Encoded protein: CASYSELNQPQHF.

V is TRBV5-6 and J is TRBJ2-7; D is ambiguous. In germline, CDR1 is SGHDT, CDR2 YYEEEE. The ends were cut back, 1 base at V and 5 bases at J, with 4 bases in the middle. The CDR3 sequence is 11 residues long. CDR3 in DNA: TGTGCCAGCAGCTTGCAGAACGAGCAGTACGTC. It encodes CASSLQNEQYV.

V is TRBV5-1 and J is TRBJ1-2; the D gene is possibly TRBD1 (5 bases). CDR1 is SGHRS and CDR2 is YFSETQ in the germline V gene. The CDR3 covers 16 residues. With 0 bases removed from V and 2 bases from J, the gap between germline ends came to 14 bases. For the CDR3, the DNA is TGCGCCAGCAGCTTGGGGCAGGGAAGGCCGAACTATGGCTACACCTTC. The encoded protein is CASSLGQGRPNYGYTF. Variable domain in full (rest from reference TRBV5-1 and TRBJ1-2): KAGVTQTPRYLIKTRGQQVTLSCSPISGHRSVSWYQQTPGQGLQFLFEYFSETQRNKGNFPGRFSGRQFSNSRSEMNVSTLELGDSALYLCASSLGQGRPNYGYTFGSGTRLTVV.

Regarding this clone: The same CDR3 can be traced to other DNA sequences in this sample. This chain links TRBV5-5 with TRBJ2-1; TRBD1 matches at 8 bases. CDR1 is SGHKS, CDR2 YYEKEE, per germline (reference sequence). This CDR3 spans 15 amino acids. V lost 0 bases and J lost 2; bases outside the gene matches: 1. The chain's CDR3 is CASSLGTGTYNEQFF. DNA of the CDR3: TGTGCCAGCAGCTTGGGGACAGGGACCTACAATGAGCAGTTCTTC.